The rows below give T cell receptor beta chains drawn from one sample of a study of cytomegalovirus exposure and HLA in healthy donors. Method: immunoSEQ multiplex PCR; TCRdb's copy keeps in-frame clones and lacks some. The repertoire consists of more than 300,000 clones, with 86% occurring once and the leading ten covering 0.83%. Sequenced material: PBMCs. These receptors all come from a woman aged 18-29 years in good health and CMV-seronegative. Each CDR3 is given with its conserved first and last residue. Fields, in order: V gene, J gene, clone size, D gene, CDR3 protein, CDR3 DNA. A D gene is named only where the DNA matches it firmly. Clone size appears in some rows only: once, few, many, or a class for an expanded clone.

V gene: TRBV7-8; J gene: TRBJ2-5; clone size: -; D gene: -; CDR3 protein: CASSLAGQRYQETQYF; CDR3 DNA: TGTGCCAGCAGCTTAGCGGGGCAGAGGTACCAAGAGACCCAGTACTTC
V gene: TRBV5-6; J gene: TRBJ2-7; clone size: -; D gene: TRBD2; CDR3 protein: CASSFIAGGLYEQYF; CDR3 DNA: TGTGCCAGCAGCTTTATAGCGGGGGGGCTCTACGAGCAGTACTTC
V gene: TRBV6-5; J gene: TRBJ2-2; clone size: -; D gene: -; CDR3 protein: CASSPQRVGGELFF; CDR3 DNA: TGTGCCAGCAGCCCCCAGAGGGTTGGAGGGGAGCTGTTTTTT
V gene: TRBV7-9; J gene: TRBJ2-2; clone size: -; D gene: -; CDR3 protein: CASRKEEGPGELFF; CDR3 DNA: TGTGCCAGCAGAAAAGAGGAGGGCCCCGGGGAGCTGTTTTTT
V gene: TRBV29-1; J gene: TRBJ2-7; clone size: -; D gene: TRBD1; CDR3 protein: CSVVDRNSYEQYF; CDR3 DNA: TGCAGCGTTGTGGACAGGAACTCCTACGAGCAGTACTTC
V gene: TRBV7-9; J gene: TRBJ2-3; clone size: -; D gene: -; CDR3 protein: CASSFWGRAPDTQYF; CDR3 DNA: TGTGCCAGCAGCTTTTGGGGCAGGGCCCCAGATACGCAGTATTTT
V gene: TRBV2; J gene: TRBJ1-4; clone size: -; D gene: TRBD1; CDR3 protein: CASSSDRAIEKLFF; CDR3 DNA: TGTGCCAGCAGCTCGGACAGGGCGATTGAAAAACTGTTTTTT
V gene: TRBV29-1; J gene: TRBJ2-3; clone size: -; D gene: TRBD2; CDR3 protein: CSALGQGPTETSGRAFIGTDTQYF; CDR3 DNA: TGCAGCGCCCTAGGACAGGGCCCTACGGAGACTAGCGGGAGGGCCTTTATAGGCACAGATACGCAGTATTTT
V gene: TRBV7-8; J gene: TRBJ2-7; clone size: -; D gene: -; CDR3 protein: CASSLLRGGRAYEQYF; CDR3 DNA: TGTGCCAGCAGCTTACTACGAGGTGGGCGGGCCTACGAGCAGTACTTC
V gene: TRBV5-1; J gene: TRBJ1-4; clone size: -; D gene: TRBD1; CDR3 protein: CASAGGGAGSGEKLFF; CDR3 DNA: TGCGCCAGCGCCGGAGGGGGCGCAGGTTCGGGTGAAAAACTGTTTTTT
V gene: TRBV9; J gene: TRBJ1-4; clone size: -; D gene: -; CDR3 protein: CASNLSGVANEKLFF; CDR3 DNA: TGTGCCAGCAACCTGAGCGGGGTGGCTAATGAAAAACTGTTTTTT
V gene: TRBV11-2; J gene: TRBJ2-1; clone size: -; D gene: -; CDR3 protein: CASSLEVGRGNEQFF; CDR3 DNA: TGTGCCAGCAGCTTGGAGGTGGGCCGGGGCAATGAGCAGTTCTTC
V gene: TRBV10-3; J gene: TRBJ2-3; clone size: -; D gene: -; CDR3 protein: CAISPGWGTLSTDTQYF; CDR3 DNA: TGTGCCATCAGCCCGGGTTGGGGGACACTAAGCACAGATACGCAGTATTTT
V gene: TRBV6-5; J gene: TRBJ2-4; clone size: -; D gene: -; CDR3 protein: CASSSVAKNIQYF; CDR3 DNA: TGTGCCAGCAGTTCGGTGGCCAAAAACATTCAGTACTTC
V gene: TRBV6-1; J gene: TRBJ1-5; clone size: few; D gene: -; CDR3 protein: CASSEVQAQPQHF; CDR3 DNA: TGTGCCAGCAGTGAAGTTCAGGCTCAGCCCCAGCATTTT
V gene: TRBV2; J gene: TRBJ2-7; clone size: -; D gene: -; CDR3 protein: CASSEYSTYEQYF; CDR3 DNA: TGTGCCAGCAGTGAATACAGTACCTACGAGCAGTACTTC
V gene: TRBV4-1; J gene: TRBJ2-7; clone size: once; D gene: TRBD2; CDR3 protein: CASSQEQAGGPYQQYF; CDR3 DNA: TGCGCCAGCAGCCAAGAACAAGCGGGAGGCCCTTACCAGCAGTACTTC
V gene: TRBV27; J gene: TRBJ2-7; clone size: -; D gene: TRBD1; CDR3 protein: CASSDRAYSYEQYF; CDR3 DNA: TGTGCCAGCAGTGACAGGGCATATAGTTACGAGCAGTACTTC
V gene: TRBV5-8; J gene: TRBJ2-1; clone size: -; D gene: -; CDR3 protein: CASTQRGGDLRNEQFF; CDR3 DNA: TGTGCCAGCACCCAGCGCGGAGGGGACTTGCGGAATGAGCAGTTCTTC
V gene: TRBV11-2; J gene: TRBJ2-1; clone size: -; D gene: -; CDR3 protein: CASSLGRDSQFEQFF; CDR3 DNA: TGTGCCAGCAGCTTAGGTCGGGACTCTCAATTTGAGCAGTTCTTC
V gene: TRBV7-6; J gene: TRBJ2-1; clone size: -; D gene: TRBD1; CDR3 protein: CASSSPTGLGNEQFF; CDR3 DNA: TGTGCCAGCAGCTCCCCGACAGGGTTGGGCAATGAGCAGTTCTTC
V gene: TRBV6-1; J gene: TRBJ1-1; clone size: -; D gene: TRBD1; CDR3 protein: CASSRTGRNTEAFF; CDR3 DNA: TGTGCCAGCAGTCGGACAGGAAGGAACACTGAAGCTTTCTTT
V gene: TRBV9; J gene: TRBJ1-1; clone size: -; D gene: TRBD1; CDR3 protein: CASSLSDRMNTEAFF; CDR3 DNA: TGTGCCAGCAGCCTTTCGGACAGGATGAACACTGAAGCTTTCTTT
V gene: TRBV2; J gene: TRBJ2-5; clone size: -; D gene: TRBD2; CDR3 protein: CASIGGRETQYF; CDR3 DNA: TGTGCCAGCATCGGGGGGAGAGAGACCCAGTACTTC
V gene: TRBV25-1; J gene: TRBJ2-1; clone size: -; D gene: TRBD2; CDR3 protein: CASSRSGGADNEQFF; CDR3 DNA: TGTGCCAGCAGTCGTAGCGGGGGGGCCGACAATGAGCAGTTCTTC
V gene: TRBV28; J gene: TRBJ1-1; clone size: -; D gene: -; CDR3 protein: CASSLGPAGTEAFF; CDR3 DNA: TGTGCCAGCAGTTTAGGGCCCGCGGGTACTGAAGCTTTCTTT
V gene: TRBV5-4; J gene: TRBJ2-1; clone size: -; D gene: -; CDR3 protein: CASGAYNEQFF; CDR3 DNA: TGTGCCAGCGGAGCCTACAATGAGCAGTTCTTC
V gene: TRBV27; J gene: TRBJ2-7; clone size: -; D gene: -; CDR3 protein: CASSFLAAISYEQYF; CDR3 DNA: TGTGCCAGCAGTTTTTTAGCGGCTATCTCCTACGAGCAGTACTTC
V gene: TRBV5-1; J gene: TRBJ2-2; clone size: -; D gene: TRBD1; CDR3 protein: CASSLAGQANTGELFF; CDR3 DNA: TGCGCCAGCAGCTTGGCGGGACAGGCGAACACCGGGGAGCTGTTTTTT
V gene: TRBV2; J gene: TRBJ1-3; clone size: -; D gene: -; CDR3 protein: CASSVGGLSGNTIYF; CDR3 DNA: TGTGCCAGCAGTGTAGGGGGTCTCTCTGGAAACACCATATATTTT
V gene: TRBV6-5; J gene: TRBJ1-5; clone size: -; D gene: -; CDR3 protein: CASSYSWSGGNQPQHF; CDR3 DNA: TGTGCCAGCAGTTACTCATGGTCAGGGGGCAATCAGCCCCAGCATTTT
V gene: TRBV7-8; J gene: TRBJ2-7; clone size: once; D gene: -; CDR3 protein: CASSSPEGFSSYEQYF; CDR3 DNA: TGTGCCAGCAGCTCGCCCGAGGGTTTCAGCTCCTACGAGCAGTACTTC
V gene: TRBV19; J gene: TRBJ1-5; clone size: -; D gene: -; CDR3 protein: CASSKVRGGNQPQHF; CDR3 DNA: TGTGCCAGTAGTAAGGTCAGGGGTGGCAATCAGCCCCAGCATTTT
V gene: TRBV11-2; J gene: TRBJ2-7; clone size: -; D gene: TRBD1; CDR3 protein: CASSFRKGADEQYF; CDR3 DNA: TGTGCCAGCAGCTTTCGGAAGGGGGCGGACGAGCAGTACTTC
V gene: TRBV5-6; J gene: TRBJ2-5; clone size: few; D gene: -; CDR3 protein: CASSLVARGTQYF; CDR3 DNA: TGTGCCAGCAGCTTGGTGGCTCGGGGGACCCAGTACTTC
V gene: TRBV15; J gene: TRBJ2-1; clone size: -; D gene: TRBD2; CDR3 protein: CATSRGGTRRWDEQFF; CDR3 DNA: TGTGCCACCAGCCGGGGGGGGACAAGGCGGTGGGATGAGCAGTTCTTC
V gene: TRBV6-1; J gene: TRBJ2-7; clone size: -; D gene: -; CDR3 protein: CASSARDTTYEQYF; CDR3 DNA: TGTGCCAGCAGCGCCCGGGACACAACCTACGAGCAGTACTTC
V gene: TRBV6-1; J gene: TRBJ2-5; clone size: -; D gene: TRBD1; CDR3 protein: CASSPWTGAVETQYF; CDR3 DNA: TGTGCCAGCAGTCCGTGGACAGGGGCCGTAGAGACCCAGTACTTC
V gene: TRBV7-2; J gene: TRBJ2-7; clone size: -; D gene: -; CDR3 protein: CASSLARGTYEQYF; CDR3 DNA: TGTGCCAGCAGCTTAGCGAGGGGGACCTACGAGCAGTACTTC
V gene: TRBV4-1; J gene: TRBJ1-2; clone size: -; D gene: -; CDR3 protein: CASSQGGRSYTF; CDR3 DNA: TGCGCCAGCAGCCAAGGGGGGCGCAGCTACACCTTC
V gene: TRBV5-1; J gene: TRBJ2-1; clone size: -; D gene: TRBD2; CDR3 protein: CASSLVSSGLAGNEQFF; CDR3 DNA: TGCGCCAGCAGCTTGGTTTCGTCGGGACTAGCGGGTAATGAGCAGTTCTTC
V gene: TRBV5-1; J gene: TRBJ1-3; clone size: -; D gene: TRBD1; CDR3 protein: CASSWTGVRRNTIYF; CDR3 DNA: TGCGCCAGCAGCTGGACAGGGGTTCGGAGAAACACCATATATTTT
V gene: TRBV11-2; J gene: TRBJ1-1; clone size: -; D gene: -; CDR3 protein: CASSPPRQNTEAFF; CDR3 DNA: TGTGCCAGCAGTCCCCCCAGACAAAACACTGAAGCTTTCTTT
V gene: TRBV6-6; J gene: TRBJ1-5; clone size: -; D gene: TRBD1; CDR3 protein: CASSYSAGGGNQPQHF; CDR3 DNA: TGTGCCAGCAGTTACTCGGCAGGGGGCGGCAATCAGCCCCAGCATTTT
V gene: TRBV5-1; J gene: TRBJ2-7; clone size: -; D gene: -; CDR3 protein: CASSLAIGTVGGYEQYF; CDR3 DNA: TGCGCCAGCAGCTTGGCCATAGGGACTGTGGGAGGCTACGAGCAGTACTTC
V gene: TRBV2; J gene: TRBJ1-1; clone size: -; D gene: -; CDR3 protein: CARGVRGNTEAFF; CDR3 DNA: TGTGCCAGAGGGGTCAGGGGGAACACTGAAGCTTTCTTT